What follows are 13 T cell receptor beta chains derived from one specimen sequenced in a study of cytomegalovirus exposure and HLA in healthy donors. The PCR had 60 Vbeta and 13 Jbeta primers. Assay: immunoSEQ multiplex PCR; the TCRdb copy retains only in-frame clones and omits some. The table has over 50,000 clones, about 79% seen once. Input material: PBMCs. Source of these receptors: a man between 40 and 49 years old in good health and CMV-seronegative.

The chain links TRBV7-9 to TRBJ2-2; tentative D call: TRBD1 (6 bases). This CDR3 contains 13 residues. V gave up 5 bases and J gave up 6 bases, with 10 bases separating them. Germline V gene lookup returns CDR1 SEHNR and CDR2 FQNEAQ (reference sequence). The CDR3 is CASSRTGSGELFF. CDR3 coding DNA: TGTGCCAGCAGCCGTACAGGGTCCGGGGAGCTGTTTTTT.

The sample holds one count of this clone. This rearrangement joins TRBV12-5 to TRBJ1-5; D gene uncertain. Trimming pared 6 bases from V and 0 bases from J, leaving 6 bases between. The CDR3 loop spans 13 amino acids. In germline, CDR1 is LGHNT, CDR2 FRNRAP. As DNA, the CDR3 is TGTGCTAGTGGATTCAGTAGCAATCAGCCCCAGCATTTT. Its protein is CASGFSSNQPQHF. The complete variable domain, with remaining parts taken from reference TRBV12-5 and TRBJ1-5, reads DARVTQTPRHKVTEMGQEVTMRCQPILGHNTVFWYRQTMMQGLELLAYFRNRAPLDDSGMPKDRFSAEMPDATLATLKIQPSEPRDSAVYFCASGFSSNQPQHFGDGTRLSIL.

V and J are TRBV4-3 and TRBJ2-1, with 7 bases aligning to TRBD1. Germline V gene data show CDR1 as LGHNA and CDR2 as YSLEER. CDR3 length: 15 residues. The junction had 4 bases not matched to a gene; V was cut back by 0 bases and J by 5 bases. The CDR3 nucleotides read TGCGCCAGCAGCCAAGATGGCAGGGGGAACAATGAGCAGTTCTTC. Translating gives CASSQDGRGNNEQFF.

This chain joins TRBV18 and TRBJ1-1; the D gene is possibly TRBD1 (5 bases). This CDR3 has 13 amino acids. The germline CDR1 and CDR2 sequences are KGHSH and LQKENI. Trimming shortened V by 3 bases and J by 1 base, and 6 bases separated the two germline ends. The CDR3 sequence is CASSPTENTEAFF. In nucleotides, the CDR3 is TGTGCCAGCTCACCGACAGAGAACACTGAAGCTTTCTTT.

The chain carries TRBV5-4 and TRBJ2-5; TRBD2 matches 8 bases. The V gene end was trimmed by 4 bases and the J gene end by 2 bases; junction bases not matched to a gene: 13. Germline-derived CDR1 and CDR2 are SGHNT and YYREEE (reference sequence). CDR3 length equals 17 residues. The CDR3 spells CASSLLGGSGNQETQYF. For the CDR3, the DNA is TGTGCCAGCAGCCTATTAGGGGGTAGCGGGAATCAAGAGACCCAGTACTTC.

This chain joins TRBV7-9 and TRBJ2-6, with 9 bases matching TRBD1. This CDR3 is built from 19 residues. V dropped 2 bases and J dropped 3; count of bases not matched to a gene: 11. Looked up from germline, CDR1 is SEHNR and CDR2 is FQNEAQ (reference sequence). The CDR3 region is CASSLLADRGLGGANVLTF. The CDR3 nucleotides read TGTGCCAGCAGCTTATTAGCGGACAGGGGCTTGGGTGGGGCCAACGTCCTGACTTTC.

The CDR3 DNA follows: TGCGCCAGCAGCCCGCTAGGGGTTGGGGGCTACACCTTC. It translates to CASSPLGVGGYTF. The gene calls are TRBV5-1 and TRBJ1-2; the D gene is possibly TRBD1 (5 bases). Germline loops: CDR1 SGHRS, CDR2 YFSETQ. V was pared by 4 bases and J by 8 bases, with 15 bases between. The length of the CDR3 is 13 residues.

This chain uses TRBV5-6 with TRBJ1-4; TRBD1 matches at 7 bases. The CDR3 runs to 15 residues. The germline gives CDR1 SGHDT, CDR2 YYEEEE. The ends lost 4 bases at V and 4 bases at J; junction bases unmatched: 7. The CDR3 nucleotides are TGTGCCAGCAGCCCTTATACAGGGGTTAATGAAAAACTGTTTTTT. Translating it yields CASSPYTGVNEKLFF.

This chain links TRBV11-3 with TRBJ1-4, with 9 bases that match TRBD1. This CDR3 has 15 amino acids. V lost 1 base, J lost 7 bases, and 4 bases stayed unmatched. Germline assignment: CDR1 SGHNT and CDR2 YENEEA. The CDR3 spells CASSLGGQGTEKLFF. For the CDR3, the DNA is TGTGCCAGCAGCTTAGGTGGACAGGGGACTGAAAAACTGTTTTTT.

This chain connects TRBV6-1 to TRBJ1-1; 8 nucleotides match TRBD1. Germline V CDR1 and CDR2: MNHNS, SASEGT. The V gene end was trimmed by 4 bases and the J gene end by 1 base; junction bases not matched to a gene: 2. The CDR3 length is 14 residues. The chain's CDR3 is CASSGTGRNTEAFF. As DNA, the CDR3 is TGTGCCAGCAGTGGGACAGGGAGGAACACTGAAGCTTTCTTT.

The rearrangement uses TRBV30 and TRBJ1-5; 9 bases align to TRBD1. Looked up from germline, CDR1 is GTSNPN and CDR2 is SVGIG (reference sequence). The trim removed 1 base at V and 5 bases at J, leaving 0 bases unmatched. The CDR3 totals 13 residues. The CDR3 DNA sequence: TGTGCCTGGAGTGGGGACAGGGATCAGCCCCAGCATTTT. Amino acids: CAWSGDRDQPQHF.

The chain links TRBV27 to TRBJ1-1; D is unresolved. The V and J ends lost 5 bases and 1 base respectively, with 11 bases between them. Germline lookup yields CDR1 MNHEY and CDR2 SMNVEV (reference sequence). This CDR3 spans 14 amino acids. The CDR3 sequence: CASSLRFENTEAFF. Here the CDR3 DNA reads TGTGCCAGCAGTCTTCGGTTTGAGAACACTGAAGCTTTCTTT.

The chain combines TRBV5-4 with TRBJ1-2; 11 bases are shared with TRBD1. V dropped 4 bases and J dropped 11; count of bases not matched to a gene: 4. Germline CDR1 reads SGHNT; CDR2 reads YYREEE (reference sequence). The CDR3 has 12 residues. The DNA of the CDR3 is TGTGCCAGCAGCGGACAGGGGGCGAGGTACACCTTC. Encoded protein: CASSGQGARYTF.